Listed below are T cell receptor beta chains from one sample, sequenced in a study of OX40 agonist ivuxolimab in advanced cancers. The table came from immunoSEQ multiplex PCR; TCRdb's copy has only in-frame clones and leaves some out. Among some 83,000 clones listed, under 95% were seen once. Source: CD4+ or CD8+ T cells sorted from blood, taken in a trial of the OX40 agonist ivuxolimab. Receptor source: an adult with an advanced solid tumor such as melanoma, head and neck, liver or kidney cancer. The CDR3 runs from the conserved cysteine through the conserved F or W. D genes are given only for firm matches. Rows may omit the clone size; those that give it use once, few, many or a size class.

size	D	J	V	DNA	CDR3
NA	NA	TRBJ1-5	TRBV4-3	TGCGCCAGCAGCCAAGATGGTTATAGCAATCAGCCCCAGCATTTT	CASSQDGYSNQPQHF
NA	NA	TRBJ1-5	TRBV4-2	TGTGCCAGCAGCCAAGAGGTGCAGGCCGCCGGGCCCCAGCATTTT	CASSQEVQAAGPQHF
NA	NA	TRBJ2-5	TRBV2	TGTGCCAGCAGTGGGGGTGGGCTAGAAGAAGAGACCCAGTACTTC	CASSGGGLEEETQYF
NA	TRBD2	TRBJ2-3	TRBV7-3	TGTGCCAGCAGCTTGGGACTAGCGGGGGGCACAGATACGCAGTATTTT	CASSLGLAGGTDTQYF
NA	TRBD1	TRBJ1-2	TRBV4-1	TGCGCCAGCAGCCGACGACAGGGGGAAAGAGTGGATGGCTACACCTTC	CASSRRQGERVDGYTF
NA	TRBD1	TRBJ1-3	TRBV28	TGTGCCAGCAGTTTGGACAGGGAAACTGGAAACACCATATATTTT	CASSLDRETGNTIYF
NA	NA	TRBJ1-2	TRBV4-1	TGCGCCAGCAGCTCCGGCCTACCCGGCGGCTACACCTTC	CASSSGLPGGYTF
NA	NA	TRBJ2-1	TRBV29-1	TGCAGCGTTGACCGATCCTACAATGAGCAGTTCTTC	CSVDRSYNEQFF
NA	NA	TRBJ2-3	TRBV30	TGTGCCTGGAGACCCTACACAAATACGCAGTATTTT	CAWRPYTNTQYF
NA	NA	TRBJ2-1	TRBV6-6	TGTGCCAGCAGCCTCTCCGGGAGCCCAAGCTACAATGAGCAGTTCTTC	CASSLSGSPSYNEQFF
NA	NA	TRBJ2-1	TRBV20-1	TGCAGTGCTAGACTAATAAATGAGCAGTTCTTC	CSARLINEQFF
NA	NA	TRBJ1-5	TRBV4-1	TGCGCCAGCAGCAAAGCGGCACCCCATCAGCCCCAGCATTTT	CASSKAAPHQPQHF
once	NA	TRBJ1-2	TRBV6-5	TGTGCCAGCACCGGGGGTGAGGGAGGCTACACCTTC	CASTGGEGGYTF
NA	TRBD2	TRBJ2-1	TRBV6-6	TGTGCCAGCAGCCAAGCTAGCGGGGTCCTCAATGAGCAGTTCTTC	CASSQASGVLNEQFF
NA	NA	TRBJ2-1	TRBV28	TGTGCCAGCAGTTTATCCGGCGAAAACAATGAGCAGTTCTTC	CASSLSGENNEQFF
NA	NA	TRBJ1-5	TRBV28	TGTGCCAGCAGTTTACGGGACACGGCCGGGGTCCAGCATTTT	CASSLRDTAGVQHF
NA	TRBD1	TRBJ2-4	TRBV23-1	TGCGCCAGCGGGGGACAGGGGGCGGGCATTCAGTACTTC	CASGGQGAGIQYF
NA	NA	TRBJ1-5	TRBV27	TGTGCCAGCAGTTTTTATAGCAATCAGCCCCAGCATTTT	CASSFYSNQPQHF
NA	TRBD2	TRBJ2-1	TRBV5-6	TGTGCCAGCAGTCCGGGACTAGGGTCCAATGAGCAGTTCTTC	CASSPGLGSNEQFF
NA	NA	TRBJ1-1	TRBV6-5	TGTGCCAGCAGTTTTCTTGGGGGTGGGAACGCTGAAGCTTTCTTT	CASSFLGGGNAEAFF
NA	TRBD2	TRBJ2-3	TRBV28	TGTGCCAGCAGTTTAGTACCCGGGACTAGCACCTACACAGATACGCAGTATTTT	CASSLVPGTSTYTDTQYF
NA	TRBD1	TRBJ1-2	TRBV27	TGTGCCAGCAGTTTAGGGGCAGGGGGGCTTAACTATGGCTACACCTTC	CASSLGAGGLNYGYTF
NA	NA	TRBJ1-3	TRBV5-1	TGCGCCAGCAGCCTAACAGGACGGACGTACTCTGGAAACACCATATATTTT	CASSLTGRTYSGNTIYF
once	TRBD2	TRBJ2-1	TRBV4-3	TGCGCCAGCAGCCAAGAAAAAATAGGGCTAGCGGGAGATCAGGTGCAGTTCTTC	CASSQEKIGLAGDQVQFF
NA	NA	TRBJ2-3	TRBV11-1	TGTGCCAGCAGCTTAGGGGGGGTCCTAGGGTCAGATACGCAGTATTTT	CASSLGGVLGSDTQYF
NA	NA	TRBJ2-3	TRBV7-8	TGTGCCAGCAGCTTAACTTGGGATACGCAGTATTTT	CASSLTWDTQYF
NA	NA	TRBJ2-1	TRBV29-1	TGCAGCGTTGGTGTCGACGGACCCGAGCAGTTCTTC	CSVGVDGPEQFF
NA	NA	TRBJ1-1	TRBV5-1	TGCGCCAGCAGCTTGGGATTATTGGACACCGACACTGAAGCTTTCTTT	CASSLGLLDTDTEAFF
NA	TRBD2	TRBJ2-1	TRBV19	TGTGTCAGTATGAGAGCGGGAGGGCTTGTTAATGAGCAGTTCTTC	CVSMRAGGLVNEQFF
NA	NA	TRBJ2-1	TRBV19	TGTGCCAGTGGATTCTATGAGCAGTTCTTC	CASGFYEQFF
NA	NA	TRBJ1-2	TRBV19	TGTGCCAGTATTGGCTTGGGCGGAGGGAAAGATGGCTACACCTTC	CASIGLGGGKDGYTF
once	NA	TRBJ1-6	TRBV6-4	TGTGCCAGCAGAGACGGGAACCTATCACCCCTCCACTTT	CASRDGNLSPLHF
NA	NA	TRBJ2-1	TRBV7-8	TGTGCCAGCAGCTTGGGTGGAGGGAGAGGATACAATGAGCAGTTCTTC	CASSLGGGRGYNEQFF
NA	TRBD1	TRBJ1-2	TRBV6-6	TGTGCCAGCAGCCCGGGACAGGGGTCTTACACCTTC	CASSPGQGSYTF
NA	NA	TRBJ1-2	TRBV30	TGTGCCTGGGACAGGCTCTATGGCTACACCTTC	CAWDRLYGYTF
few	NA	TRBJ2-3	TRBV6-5	TGTGCCAGCAGTTACAATAGCCCGGATACGCAGTATTTT	CASSYNSPDTQYF
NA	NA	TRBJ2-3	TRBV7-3	TGTGCCAGCAGGGAATGGGGGACTCTTCACACAGATACGCAGTATTTT	CASREWGTLHTDTQYF
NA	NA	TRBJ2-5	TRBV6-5	TGTGCCAGCAGCCTTGAAGAGACCCAGTACTTC	CASSLEETQYF
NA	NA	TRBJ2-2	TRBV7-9	TGTGCCAGCAGCTTACCCCCGGGGGTTGGCACCGGGGAGCTGTTTTTT	CASSLPPGVGTGELFF
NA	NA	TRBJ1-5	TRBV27	TGTGCCAGCAGTTTTACCGGGGGCGGTCAGCCCCAGCATTTT	CASSFTGGGQPQHF
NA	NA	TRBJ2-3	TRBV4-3	TGCGCCAGCAGCCAGAATACGGTGGAAAGGGGGCGGGAAGTAGATACGCAGTATTTT	CASSQNTVERGREVDTQYF
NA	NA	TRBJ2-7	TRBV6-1	TGTGCCAGCAGTGAACTCGCGAATTCGGCCCCCTACGAGCAGTACTTC	CASSELANSAPYEQYF
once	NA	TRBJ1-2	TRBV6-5	TGTGCCAGCAGTCGGACGGGGACGTATGGCTACACCTTC	CASSRTGTYGYTF
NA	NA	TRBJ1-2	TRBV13	TGTGCCAGCAGCCCACCCGGCGGGCGCGGCTACACCTTC	CASSPPGGRGYTF
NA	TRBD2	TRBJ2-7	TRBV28	TGTGCCAGCAAATCAACGGGACTAGCGGGGGAGCAGTACTTC	CASKSTGLAGEQYF
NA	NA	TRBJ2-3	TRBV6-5	TGTGCCAGCAGTTACGGCGGCACAGATACGCAGTATTTT	CASSYGGTDTQYF